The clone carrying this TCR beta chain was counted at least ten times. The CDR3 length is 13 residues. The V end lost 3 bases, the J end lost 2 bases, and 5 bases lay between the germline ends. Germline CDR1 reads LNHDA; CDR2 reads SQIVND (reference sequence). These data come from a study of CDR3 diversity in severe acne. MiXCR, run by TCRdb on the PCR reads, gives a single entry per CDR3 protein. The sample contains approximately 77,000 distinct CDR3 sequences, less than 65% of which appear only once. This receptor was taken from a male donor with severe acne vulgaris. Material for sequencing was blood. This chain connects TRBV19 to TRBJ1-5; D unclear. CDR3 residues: CASSMSGNQPQHF. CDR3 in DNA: TGTGCCAGTAGTATGAGTGGCAATCAGCCCCAGCATTTT.